This T cell receptor beta chain originates from a study of spatial heterogeneity in lung cancer. Whole-study findings and limits: There were more appearances of ubiquitous expanded tumor TCRs in blood at resection than at follow-up.

From germline, CDR1 is DFQATT and CDR2 SNEGSKA (reference sequence). V shed 0 bases and J 4 bases; nucleotides not matched to a gene: 5. The CDR3 consists of 15 residues. Note on this clonotype: No antigen is known for it.

Specified time point: sample taken at primary tumor resection. Unsorted samples of tumor, nontumor lung or frozen PBMC had their whole RNA sequenced. TCR cDNA molecules each carried a unique molecular identifier. TCRdb passed the 5' RACE reads through MiXCR, listing each CDR3 protein once. Of approximately 92,000 distinct CDR3 sequences listed, around 12% are singletons. V is TRBV20-1 and J is TRBJ1-1, with 10 bases identical to TRBD1. The source material was PBMCs, sampled at surgery. This clonotype was obtained from a male donor with early-stage non-small cell lung cancer. Here the CDR3 reads CSARDSGTGVTEAFF. CDR3 sequence (DNA): TGCAGTGCTAGAGACTCCGGGACAGGGGTCACTGAAGCTTTCTTT.